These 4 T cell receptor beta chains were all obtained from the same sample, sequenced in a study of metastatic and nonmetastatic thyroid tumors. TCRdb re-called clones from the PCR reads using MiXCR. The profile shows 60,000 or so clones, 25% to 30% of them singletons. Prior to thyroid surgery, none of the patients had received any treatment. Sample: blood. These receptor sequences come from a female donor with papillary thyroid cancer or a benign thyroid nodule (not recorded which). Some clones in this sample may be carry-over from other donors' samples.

DNA of the CDR3: TGCGCCAGCAGCCAAGAAGGGACAGGGGCCGATGGCTACACCTTC. Amino acids: CASSQEGTGADGYTF. V usage is TRBV4-1 and J usage is TRBJ1-2, with TRBD1 matching 10 bases. Germline CDR1 reads MGHRA; CDR2 reads YSYEKL. CDR3 size: 15 residues. The V segment lost 0 bases and the J segment 6 bases; nucleotides outside the gene matches: 4.

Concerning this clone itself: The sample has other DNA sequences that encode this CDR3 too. The CDR3 DNA reads as TGCAGTGCTAGAGATCTCCAGCGGGGGGGGGGTCCCGAGCAGTACTTC. The encoded protein is CSARDLQRGGGPEQYF. The chain recombines TRBV20-1 with TRBJ2-7, with TRBD2 matching 10 bases. The CDR3 has 16 residues. Germline CDR1 DFQATT, CDR2 SNEGSKA (reference sequence). V was pared by 0 bases and J by 6 bases, with 11 bases of the junction left unmatched.

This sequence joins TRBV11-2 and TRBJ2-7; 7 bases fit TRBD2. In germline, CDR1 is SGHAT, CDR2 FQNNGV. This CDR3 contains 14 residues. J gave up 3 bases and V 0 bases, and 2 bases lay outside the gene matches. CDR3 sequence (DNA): TGTGCCAGCAGCTTAGAGGGGGGGAGCTACGAGCAGTACTTC. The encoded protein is CASSLEGGSYEQYF.

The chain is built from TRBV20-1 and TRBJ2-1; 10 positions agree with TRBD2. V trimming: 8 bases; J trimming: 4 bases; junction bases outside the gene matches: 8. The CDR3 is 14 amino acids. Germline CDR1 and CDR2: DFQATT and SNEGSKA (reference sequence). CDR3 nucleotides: TGCAGTTCTACTCCTAGCGGGAGATACAATGAGCAGTTCTTC. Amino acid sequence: CSSTPSGRYNEQFF.